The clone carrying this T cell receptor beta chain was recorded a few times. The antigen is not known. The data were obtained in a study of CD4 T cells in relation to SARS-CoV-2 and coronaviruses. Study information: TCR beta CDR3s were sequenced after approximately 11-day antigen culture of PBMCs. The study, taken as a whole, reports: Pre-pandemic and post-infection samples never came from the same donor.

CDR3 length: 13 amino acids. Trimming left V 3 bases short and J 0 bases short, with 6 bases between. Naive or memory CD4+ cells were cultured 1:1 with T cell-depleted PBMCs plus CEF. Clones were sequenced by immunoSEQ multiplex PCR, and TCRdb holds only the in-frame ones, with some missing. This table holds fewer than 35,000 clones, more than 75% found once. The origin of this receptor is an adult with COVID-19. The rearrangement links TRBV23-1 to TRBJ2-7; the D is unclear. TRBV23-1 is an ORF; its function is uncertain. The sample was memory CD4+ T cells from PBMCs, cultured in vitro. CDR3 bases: TGCGCCAGCAGTCACCAGTACTCCTACGAGCAGTACTTC. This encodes CASSHQYSYEQYF.